This T cell receptor beta chain was profiled in a study of blood T cells in healthy people across ages. Samples each had at least 5.5 micrograms of total RNA extracted. This clonotype has more than one count but fewer than ten. Next came a second PCR, run for roughly 6 to 11 cycles, which used a sample-barcoded 5' primer along with a J-beta primer mix. TCRdb ran MiXCR on the 5' RACE reads and lists one entry per CDR3 protein. The sample shows around 1,500,000 distinct CDR3 sequences, roughly 27% of them seen only once. Trimming left V 2 bases short and J 0 bases short, with 10 bases between. The germline V gene encodes CDR1 MDHEN and CDR2 SYDVKM. CDR3 size: 16 residues.

The material sequenced was blood. The V call is TRBV28, the J call TRBJ1-4, with a tentative D call TRBD1 (6 bases). The TCR comes from a woman in her twenties or thirties in good health. DNA of the CDR3: TGTGCCAGCAGTTTACAGGGGATCGCAACTAATGAAAAACTGTTTTTT. Protein: CASSLQGIATNEKLFF.